The rows below give T cell receptor beta chains drawn from one sample of a study of HIV-infected children after antiretroviral therapy interruption. TCRdb fed the 3' RACE reads into MiXCR, producing one record per CDR3 protein. Of around 50,000 distinct CDR3 sequences listed, roughly 4.5% are singletons. This sample comprised CD45RA+ CD4+ T cells from PBMCs, pooled from several time points, obtained from a donor given antiretroviral therapy, either interrupted or continuous. Source of these receptors: a pool of human donors with HIV. Both conserved end residues are part of each CDR3. The D gene is left open where the match is weak. Only part of the rows carry a size: once, few, many, or a class if the clone is expanded.

d_call j_call clone_size v_call cdr3_aa cdr3_nt
NA TRBJ1-4 NA TRBV28 CASSLRQVALNEKLFF TGTGCCAGCAGTTTAAGACAAGTTGCCCTTAATGAAAAACTGTTTTTT
TRBD2 TRBJ2-7 many TRBV27 CASSIQTSGGAVYEQYF TGTGCCAGCAGTATCCAAACTAGCGGGGGGGCCGTGTACGAGCAGTACTTC
TRBD1 TRBJ2-1 NA TRBV7-3 CASSPQPGTAPPFF TGTGCCAGCAGCCCACAACCCGGGACAGCCCCCCCGTTCTTC
NA TRBJ1-2 NA TRBV2 CASSPSTGTVYGYTF TGTGCCAGCAGTCCCTCCACAGGGACCGTCTATGGCTACACCTTC
NA TRBJ2-1 many TRBV10-3 CAISEPEDSGTGQFF TGTGCCATCAGTGAGCCCGAGGACTCGGGGACGGGCCAGTTCTTC
TRBD1 TRBJ2-7 many TRBV19 CASGDRGYEQYF TGTGCCAGTGGGGACAGGGGATACGAGCAGTACTTC
NA TRBJ2-2 many TRBV23-1 CASSPPARSNTGELFF TGCGCCAGCAGCCCTCCTGCAAGATCGAACACCGGGGAGCTGTTTTTT
NA TRBJ2-3 few TRBV14 CASSQSYGTDTQYF TGTGCCAGCAGCCAATCATACGGGACAGATACGCAGTATTTT
NA TRBJ2-5 many TRBV5-1 CASSAGPQETQYF TGCGCCAGCAGCGCGGGACCTCAAGAGACCCAGTACTTC
TRBD1 TRBJ1-4 NA TRBV28 CASSQPFRTGGEKLFF TGCGCCAGCAGCCAGCCGTTCCGGACAGGGGGCGAAAAACTGTTTTTT
TRBD2 TRBJ2-1 many TRBV6-1 CASSEASGGGQFF TGTGCCAGCAGTGAAGCTAGCGGGGGGGGACAGTTCTTC